This TCR beta chain derives from a study of OX40 agonist ivuxolimab in advanced cancers. On the study more broadly: Of mixed ages from about 20 to 90 and averaging about 65 years, the group was 65% to 85% male. Under the entry rules, prior anti-PD-1, anti-PD-L1 or anti-CTLA-4 therapy was allowed, and 35% to 40% had some.

V lost 5 bases and J lost 5, with 9 bases in between. CDR3 length: 12 residues. In germline, CDR1 is MNHGY, CDR2 SAAAGT. With regard to this clone: Its specificity is unknown.

Generated by immunoSEQ multiplex PCR, the TCRdb table keeps only in-frame clones and is missing some. The table records some 19,000 clones, approximately 77% of them present only once. Regarding the study as a whole: CD8+ T cells (on average) carried more expanded clones than CD4+ T cells.

This chain connects TRBV6-8 to TRBJ1-1; no reliable D call. This specimen was CD4+ or CD8+ T cells sorted from blood, taken in a trial of the OX40 agonist ivuxolimab. This sequence originates from an adult with an advanced solid tumor such as melanoma, head and neck, liver or kidney cancer. The CDR3 loop reads CASSVGETEAFF. CDR3 DNA sequence: TGTGCCAGCAGTGTCGGGGAAACTGAAGCTTTCTTT.